The 6 T cell receptor beta chains listed next were all sequenced from one sample in a study of blood T cell repertoires in COVID-19. Some clones are missing from TCRdb's copy, which holds only in-frame ones; the method was immunoSEQ multiplex PCR. The sample carries roughly 150,000 clones, around 88% recorded once. The sequenced material came from peripheral blood. The receptors shown here come from a human donor in a cohort sampled during active COVID-19.

This rearrangement joins TRBV6-5 to TRBJ1-1; 8 nucleotides agree with TRBD1. The CDR3 contains 13 residues. The V segment lost 7 bases and the J segment 0 bases; nucleotides outside the gene matches: 1. Germline CDR1 reads MNHEY; CDR2 reads SVGAGI. CDR3 loop: CASKGQVNTEAFF. DNA of the CDR3: TGTGCCAGCAAGGGACAGGTGAACACTGAAGCTTTCTTT.

This clone was detected once. V and J are TRBV5-1 and TRBJ2-5, with TRBD2 matching 16 bases. The V gene's germline CDR1 is SGHRS and CDR2 YFSETQ. V trimming: 4 bases; J trimming: 5 bases; junction bases outside the gene matches: 8. CDR3 size: 17 residues. CDR3 DNA: TGCGCCAGCAGCCCCCCCGGGACTAGCGGGGGGGCGGAGACCCAGTACTTC. As protein: CASSPPGTSGGAETQYF.

CDR3 coding DNA: TGCGCCAGCAGCTTGGAATATCGCACAGATACGCAGTATTTT. Residues: CASSLEYRTDTQYF. V is TRBV5-1 and J is TRBJ2-3, with D unresolved. The germline CDR1 and CDR2 sequences are SGHRS and YFSETQ. Deletions cut 0 bases from V and 1 base from J, with 6 bases between. This CDR3 region has 14 residues.

The chain is built from TRBV25-1 and TRBJ1-2, with TRBD1 identical over 10 bases. The CDR3 runs to 13 residues. Trimming cost V 6 bases and J 6 bases; bases outside gene matches: 4. The V gene's germline CDR1 is MGHDK and CDR2 SYGVNS. The CDR3 is CASRRTGGHGYTF. CDR3 nucleotide sequence: TGTGCCAGCAGGAGGACAGGGGGGCATGGCTACACCTTC.

V is TRBV7-2 and J is TRBJ1-2; a weak D match, TRBD1 (5 bases). The germline gives CDR1 SGHTA, CDR2 FQGNSA. This CDR3 spans 16 amino acids. V was cut by 2 bases and J by 7 bases, with 20 bases left in between. The CDR3 nucleotides read TGTGCCAGCAGCTTAACCAGGGCCAGCGGGGTCTTTGGCTACACCTTC. Translating it yields CASSLTRASGVFGYTF.

This rearrangement joins TRBV9 to TRBJ1-1, with 9 positions matching TRBD1. Germline lookup yields CDR1 SGDLS and CDR2 YYNGEE. The ends lost 0 bases at V and 7 bases at J; junction bases unmatched: 4. This CDR3 contains 14 residues. CDR3 nucleotides: TGTGCCAGCAGCGTAGTAACAGGGGGCAATGAAGCTTTCTTT. This encodes CASSVVTGGNEAFF.